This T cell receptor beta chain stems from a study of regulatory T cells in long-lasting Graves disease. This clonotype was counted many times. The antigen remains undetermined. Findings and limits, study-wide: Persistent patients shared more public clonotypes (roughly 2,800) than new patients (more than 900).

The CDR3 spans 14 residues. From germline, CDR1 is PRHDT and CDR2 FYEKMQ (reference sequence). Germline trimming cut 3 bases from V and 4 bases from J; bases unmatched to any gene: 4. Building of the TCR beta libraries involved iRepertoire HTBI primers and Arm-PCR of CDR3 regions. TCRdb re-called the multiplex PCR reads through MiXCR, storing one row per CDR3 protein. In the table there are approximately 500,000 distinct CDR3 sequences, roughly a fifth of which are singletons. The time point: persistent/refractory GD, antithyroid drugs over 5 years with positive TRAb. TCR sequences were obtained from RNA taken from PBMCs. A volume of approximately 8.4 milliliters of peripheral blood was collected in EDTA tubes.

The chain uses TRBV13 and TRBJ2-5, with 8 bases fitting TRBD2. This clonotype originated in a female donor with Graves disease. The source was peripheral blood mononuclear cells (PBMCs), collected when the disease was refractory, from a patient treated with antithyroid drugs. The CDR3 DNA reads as TGTGCCAGCAGCTTCGCGGGAGGAGGAGAGACCCAGTACTTC. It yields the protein CASSFAGGGETQYF.